Below, 6 T cell receptor beta chains from the same sample are listed, as sequenced in a study of blood T cell repertoires in COVID-19 (dated by TCRdb to about 2020). Libraries were prepared through the immunoSEQ multiplex PCR assay. The source is immuneACCESS, and TCRdb retained only in-frame sequences with V and J called. Part of the clones is not carried over; for the studies checked, unresolved V genes explain less than half of this, and the remainder is unexplained. Counted in this sample were some 400,000 clones; around 84% of them appeared once. Over 0.95% of the sample is held by the ten biggest clonotypes. The material sequenced was peripheral blood. These receptor sequences come from a human donor with acute or convalescent COVID-19. The donor label of this sample is uncertain.

The chain joins TRBV20-1 to TRBJ2-1, with a possible D match to TRBD2 (5 bases). The CDR3 extends over 11 amino acids. The V gene's germline CDR1 is DFQATT and CDR2 SNEGSKA (reference sequence). Trimming removed 2 bases from V and 8 bases from J, with 7 bases in between. The CDR3 reads CSARPRDEQFF. The DNA for the CDR3 is TGCAGTGCTAGACCGAGGGATGAGCAGTTCTTC.

The rearrangement uses TRBV27 and TRBJ1-2, with 7 bases fitting TRBD1. Germline V gives CDR1 MNHEY, CDR2 SMNVEV (reference sequence). With V trimmed by 8 bases and J by 7 bases, 7 bases remained unmatched. The CDR3 has 12 residues. The CDR3 DNA is TGTGCCAGCGGTGAGGGGGCGCTTGGCTACACCTTC. Encoded protein: CASGEGALGYTF.

In this sample, this clone turned up a few times. J is TRBJ1-2 and V is TRBV6-5; TRBD1 matches 9 bases. Germline CDR1 reads MNHEY; CDR2 reads SVGAGI. CDR3 size: 16 residues. Losses at the gene ends were 0 bases for V and 3 bases for J; bases not matched to a gene: 5. For the CDR3, the DNA is TGTGCCAGCAGTTACTCCCGGGACAGGGCCCACTATGGCTACACCTTC. Translated, it gives CASSYSRDRAHYGYTF.

The chain has TRBV2 and TRBJ1-5; D unresolved. V was cut by 2 bases and J by 0 bases, with 8 bases left in between. The CDR3 is made up of 15 amino acids. Germline assignment: CDR1 SNHLY and CDR2 FYNNEI. The CDR3 loop is CASSEQRHSNQPQHF. Here the CDR3 DNA reads TGTGCCAGCAGTGAACAGAGGCATAGCAATCAGCCCCAGCATTTT.

The rearrangement links TRBV20-1 to TRBJ2-1; 8 positions agree with TRBD2. Trimming cost V 3 bases and J 7 bases; bases outside gene matches: 8. There are 14 residues in the CDR3. Germline-derived CDR1 and CDR2 are DFQATT and SNEGSKA (reference sequence). CDR3 in amino acids: CSASKTQRENEQFF. The CDR3 DNA sequence: TGCAGTGCTAGTAAGACCCAGCGGGAGAATGAGCAGTTCTTC.

The sample holds a few counts of this clone. The chain couples TRBV11-2 to TRBJ1-3, with 7 nucleotides matching TRBD1. CDR1 and CDR2 (germline): SGHAT, FQNNGV. With V trimmed by 5 bases and J by 8 bases, 12 bases remained unmatched. The length of the CDR3 is 15 residues. The CDR3 loop is CASSGRTGPGDTIYF. CDR3 DNA sequence: TGTGCCAGCAGCGGCCGGACAGGCCCCGGGGACACCATATATTTT.